Included here is one T cell receptor (beta chain) sequence, with context. The sample belongs to a study of blood T cell repertoires in COVID-19. The CDR3 contains 15 residues. CDR1 SGDLS and CDR2 YYNGEE come from the germline V gene. Trimming took 0 bases from V and 2 from J; bases not matched to a gene: 3. The repertoire was sequenced with immunoSEQ multiplex PCR; TCRdb's copy has only in-frame clones and lacks some. Of almost 500,000 clones listed, 80% to 90% are singletons. Sequenced: PBMCs or T cells enriched from blood (not recorded which). The chain uses TRBV9 and TRBJ2-3; the match to TRBD2 covers 7 bases. The sequence derives from a woman aged 55-70 years who had recovered from COVID-19. The CDR3 spells CASSVGGGTTDTQYF. The CDR3 nucleotides read TGTGCCAGCAGCGTAGGGGGGGGGACCACAGATACGCAGTATTTT.